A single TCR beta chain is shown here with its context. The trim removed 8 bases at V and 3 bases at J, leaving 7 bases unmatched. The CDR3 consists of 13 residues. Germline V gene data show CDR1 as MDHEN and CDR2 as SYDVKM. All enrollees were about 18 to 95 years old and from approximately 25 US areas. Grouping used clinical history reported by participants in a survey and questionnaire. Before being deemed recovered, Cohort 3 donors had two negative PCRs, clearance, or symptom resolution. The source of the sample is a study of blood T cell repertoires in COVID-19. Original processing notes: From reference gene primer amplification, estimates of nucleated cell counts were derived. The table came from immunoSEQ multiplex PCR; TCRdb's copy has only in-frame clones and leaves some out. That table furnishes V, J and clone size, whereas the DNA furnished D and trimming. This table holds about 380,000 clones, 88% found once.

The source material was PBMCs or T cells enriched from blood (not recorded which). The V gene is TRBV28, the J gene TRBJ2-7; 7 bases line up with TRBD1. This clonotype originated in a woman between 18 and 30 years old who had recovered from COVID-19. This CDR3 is CASVGTVNYEQYF. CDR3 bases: TGTGCCAGCGTGGGGACAGTCAACTACGAGCAGTACTTC.